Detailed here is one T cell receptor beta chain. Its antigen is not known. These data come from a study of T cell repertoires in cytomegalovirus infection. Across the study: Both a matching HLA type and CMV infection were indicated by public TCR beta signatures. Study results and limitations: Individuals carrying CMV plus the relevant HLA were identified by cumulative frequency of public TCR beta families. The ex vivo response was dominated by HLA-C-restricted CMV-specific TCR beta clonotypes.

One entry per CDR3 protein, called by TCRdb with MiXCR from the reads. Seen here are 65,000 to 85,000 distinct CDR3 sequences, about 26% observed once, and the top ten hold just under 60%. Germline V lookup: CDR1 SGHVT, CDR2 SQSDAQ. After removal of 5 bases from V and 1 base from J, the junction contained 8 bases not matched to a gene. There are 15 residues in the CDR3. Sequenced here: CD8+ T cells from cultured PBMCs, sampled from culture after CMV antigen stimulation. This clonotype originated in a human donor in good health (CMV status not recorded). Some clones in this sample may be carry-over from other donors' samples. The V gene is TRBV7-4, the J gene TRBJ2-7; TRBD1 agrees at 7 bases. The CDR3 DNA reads TGTGCCAGCAGCCCGCGGACAGGCCCGTCCTACGAGCAGTACTTC. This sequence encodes CASSPRTGPSYEQYF.